Listed here are 10 T cell receptor beta chains from one sample, sequenced in a study of blood T cell repertoires in COVID-19. Some clones are missing from TCRdb's copy, which holds only in-frame ones; the method was immunoSEQ multiplex PCR. This sample yields roughly 200,000 clones, of which 86% are seen a single time; about 4.5% belongs to the top ten. The source material was PBMCs or T cells enriched from blood (not recorded which). These receptors originate from a woman in her thirties who had been exposed to COVID-19.

The chain has TRBV18 and TRBJ1-2, with D possibly being TRBD1 (6 bases). Germline CDR1 and CDR2: KGHSH and LQKENI. Trimming cost V 5 bases and J 2 bases, with 18 bases left between them. The length of the CDR3 is 16 residues. CDR3 DNA sequence: TGTGCCAGCTCAAACCGACGGGACACGCCGAACTATGGCTACACCTTC. Protein sequence: CASSNRRDTPNYGYTF.

The CDR3 DNA is TGTGCCAGTAGTATATCTGGGGGGGATCGAGATGGCTACACCTTC. It is translated as CASSISGGDRDGYTF. The V gene is TRBV19, the J gene TRBJ1-2; D is perhaps TRBD1 (5 bases). The CDR3 spans 15 residues. V was pared by 2 bases and J by 6 bases, with 16 bases between. CDR1 LNHDA and CDR2 SQIVND come from the germline V gene (reference sequence).

J is TRBJ2-3 and V is TRBV3-1 (or the pseudogene TRBV3-2); TRBD2 matches at 7 bases. V was clipped by 3 bases and J by 4 bases; unmatched bases: 22. The CDR3 totals 20 residues. Germline CDR1 and CDR2: LGHDT and YNNKEL (reference sequence). CDR3: CASSHKGGGPRIAQADTQYF. Here the CDR3 DNA reads TGTGCCAGCAGCCATAAGGGCGGGGGACCACGGATCGCACAGGCAGATACGCAGTATTTT.

This clone was picked up one time. This chain uses TRBV4-1 with TRBJ2-2; TRBD1 agrees at 8 bases. CDR1 and CDR2 from the germline V gene are MGHRA and YSYEKL. CDR3 size: 16 residues. V lost 4 bases, J lost 1 base, and 5 bases stayed unmatched. The CDR3 reads CASSPKTGENTGELFF. CDR3 DNA: TGCGCCAGCAGCCCAAAGACAGGGGAGAACACCGGGGAGCTGTTTTTT.

This clone was picked up a small number of times. This chain uses TRBV29-1 with TRBJ1-2; possible D gene TRBD1, 6 bases. This CDR3 has 12 amino acids. Germline V gives CDR1 SQVTM, CDR2 ANQGSEA. V shed 5 bases and J shed 1 base, with 8 bases lying between them. The CDR3 DNA reads TGCAGCGTTAGACAGGATAACTATGGCTACACCTTC. It codes for CSVRQDNYGYTF. The full variable domain, rest sourced from reference TRBV29-1 and TRBJ1-2, is SAVISQKPSRDICQRGTSLTIQCQVDSQVTMMFWYRQQPGQSLTLIATANQGSEATYESGFVIDKFPISRPNLTFSTLTVSNMSPEDSSIYLCSVRQDNYGYTFGSGTRLTVV.

The chain links TRBV12-3 or TRBV12-4 to TRBJ1-4; a possible D gene is TRBD1 (5 bases). With 6 bases removed from V and 12 bases from J, the gap between germline ends came to 14 bases. The CDR3 contains 12 residues. The CDR3 here is CASSRTPPELFF. CDR3 sequence (DNA): TGTGCCAGCAGCCGGACACCTCCGGAACTGTTTTTT.

V is TRBV21-1 and J is TRBJ2-7; the D segment call TRBD1 is taken from the table without a DNA check. TRBV21-1 is a known pseudogene. The length of the CDR3 is 16 residues. DNA for the CDR3: TGTGCCAGCAGCAAAGACGGGACAGGGAATCCCTACGAGCAGTACTTC. It is translated as CASSKDGTGNPYEQYF.

The V call is TRBV19, the J call TRBJ1-2, with 8 bases aligning to TRBD1. The CDR3 length is 14 residues. V was clipped by 5 bases and J by 1 base; unmatched bases: 3. Germline-derived CDR1 and CDR2 are LNHDA and SQIVND (reference sequence). The CDR3 sequence: CASSAGTGNYGYTF. The CDR3 DNA reads TGTGCCAGTAGTGCCGGGACAGGTAACTATGGCTACACCTTC.

The V call is TRBV10-1, the J call TRBJ2-7; possibly TRBD1 for D (6 bases). V lost 3 bases, J lost 1 base, and 16 bases lay in between. Looked up from germline, CDR1 is WNHNN and CDR2 is SYGVQD (reference sequence). This CDR3 region has 16 residues. The CDR3 region is CASSDSDRKLSYEQYF. For the CDR3, the DNA is TGCGCCAGCAGTGATTCCGACAGGAAACTTTCCTACGAGCAGTACTTC.

The genes are TRBV5-8 and TRBJ2-1; 9 positions match TRBD2. The germline V gene has CDR1 SGHTS and CDR2 YDEGEE. The CDR3 runs to 15 residues. V lost 1 base to trimming and J lost 6 bases; unmatched junction nucleotides: 5. This CDR3 reads CASSLWAGGPNEQFF. DNA for the CDR3: TGTGCCAGCAGCTTGTGGGCGGGGGGGCCCAATGAGCAGTTCTTC.